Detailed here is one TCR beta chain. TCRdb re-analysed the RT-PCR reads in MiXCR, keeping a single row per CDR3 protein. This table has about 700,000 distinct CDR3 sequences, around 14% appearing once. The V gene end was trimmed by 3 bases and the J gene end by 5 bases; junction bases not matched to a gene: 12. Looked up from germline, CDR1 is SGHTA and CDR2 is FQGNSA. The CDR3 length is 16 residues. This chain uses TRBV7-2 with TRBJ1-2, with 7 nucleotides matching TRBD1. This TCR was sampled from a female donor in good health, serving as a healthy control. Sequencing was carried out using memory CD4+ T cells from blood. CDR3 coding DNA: TGTGCCAGCAGCTTCCCTGACTCAGGGGGGCGGTATGGCTACACCTTC. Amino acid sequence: CASSFPDSGGRYGYTF.